This T cell receptor beta chain was retrieved from a study of breast tumors, draining lymph nodes, adjacent tissues. Overall study results and limits: Tumor and nontumor repertoires were significantly more similar in luminal-like than in basal-like breast cancer.

Samples came from axillary lymph nodes draining the breast cancer. The ends were cut back, 0 bases at V and 10 bases at J, with 15 bases in the middle. The CDR3 contains 13 residues. CDR1 and CDR2 (germline): DFQATT, SNEGSKA (reference sequence). A single record per CDR3 protein comes from TCRdb applying MiXCR to the multiplex PCR reads. The sample contains 150,000 to 200,000 distinct CDR3 sequences, about 33% of which appear only once. There are a few counts of this clonotype. Its matching antigen is unknown. This sequence may be a read error, since a much larger clone differs from it by one base. The J gene is TRBJ1-2, the V gene TRBV20-1; TRBD1 is a possible D gene (6 bases). The sequenced sample consisted of axillary lymph node tissue. The sequence came from a female donor with breast cancer. Some clones in this sample may be carry-over from other donors' samples. CDR3 in DNA: TGCAGTGCTAGAGATCCCAGGGGATTTGCCTACACCTTC. Encoded protein: CSARDPRGFAYTF.